This is a list of T cell receptor beta chains from one sample in a study of shared clonotypes between healthy human individuals. Only in-frame clones appear in the TCRdb table, and some are missing; sequencing was by immunoSEQ multiplex PCR. In the table there are more than 550,000 clones, roughly 72% of which are singletons. Sequenced material: memory CD4+ T cells sorted from blood. The receptors originated from a woman in her twenties or thirties in good health. CDR3s leave out the opening cysteine and the closing phenylalanine or tryptophan. Clone size is shown for a subset of rows, as once, few, many or a class of expanded clone.

TRBV10-1 . ASSEMRLDEQY
TRBV28 . ASSLIYYEQY
TRBV6-5 medium-sized ASKVRRNTGELF
TRBV2 few ASRPGLAGGQEQF
TRBV7-9 . ASSARLRSSYNEQF
TRBV5-4 once ASSLPQQDTQY
TRBV2 . ASGPEGQPQH
TRBV25-1 . ASSEGGASYEQY
TRBV6-6 once ASGTEYTEAF
TRBV6-5 . ASSPQGPSKTQY
TRBV28 many ASRDSGTTRNYGYT
TRBV2 . ASKQTGNTEAF
TRBV4-1 . ASSQRLVGSEQY
TRBV6-1 few ATERAF
TRBV2 . ASQRESDTQY
TRBV7-8 . ASSSLLGTYEQY
TRBV29-1 . SARDGSSYEQY
TRBV28 . ASSWVRGDPVGTEAF
TRBV5-6 . ASSRRQEGEETQY
TRBV7-8 . ASSLAITRGTTDTQY
TRBV2 few ASSPTRGTGGNQPQH
TRBV5-4 few ASSSMAGLTPYEQY
TRBV10-2 . ASSSQRQGQGQPQH
TRBV5-4 . ASSLGGLDYGYT
TRBV19 . ASSIGTVANYGYT
TRBV19 few ASRRLAGSNTGELF
TRBV9 many ASSVGWDTEAF
TRBV28 . ASRASGQATF
TRBV11-1 few ASSRQRDSYEQY
TRBV5-5 . ASSQFSTGNTEAF
TRBV4-2 . ASSQGQGTYNEQF
TRBV11-2 once ASSWTGTGTPSSGNTIY
TRBV28 . ASSLLGPRGYT
TRBV29-1 . SAGRTESDEQF
TRBV10-2 . ASRRGRYYEQY
TRBV28 many ASSSRGRNYGYT
TRBV7-2 . ASSLDWGFDEQF
TRBV7-6 . ASSNNYEQY
TRBV28 . ASSVPGTGGNPNYGYT
TRBV5-1 few ASSLAQGNTGELF
TRBV28 . ASMRDRNQPQH
TRBV28 . ASSYSLVGPSHYEQY
TRBV5-4 . ASSSTLGDTQY
TRBV19 . ATGGWSYGYT
TRBV11-3 few ASSRTSGHQETQY
TRBV5-6 . ASSLFGTGDNEQF
TRBV5-1 . ASSLDGRGHTDTQY
TRBV29-1 . SVGAGVGETQY
TRBV5-1 . ASSLSGTGGEKLF
TRBV28 . ASSFGLNTEAF
TRBV27 . ASSLLQGGSYEQY
TRBV28 . ASVQGIMNTEAF
TRBV2 . ASTLVRDTYGYT
TRBV27 . ASSPRQAANEKLF
TRBV6-1 . ASEGWTGELF